The present TCR beta chain was sequenced within a study of blood T cells in healthy people across ages. At the level of the study: Template switching retrieved approximately one barcoded beta molecule for each two T cells. Points from the study as a whole: Naive CD4+ cell counts and diversity both ran higher in long-lived than in aged donors. Age brought a roughly linear fall in TCR beta diversity measured per million T cells.

To note about this clonotype: Antigen: not known.

The CDR3 loop spans 12 amino acids. CDR1 is MNHEY, CDR2 SVGEGT, per germline. V trimming: 5 bases; J trimming: 11 bases; junction bases outside the gene matches: 7. The authors ran a second PCR of 7 to 11 cycles using a sample-barcoded 5' primer and a J-beta primer mix. Each sample yielded at least 2.5 million CDR3-containing paired-end reads. TCRdb re-called the 5' RACE reads with MiXCR, one entry per CDR3 protein. The sample lists roughly 900,000 distinct CDR3 sequences, about 48% occurring once. The chain carries TRBV6-2 or TRBV6-3 and TRBJ1-1; 8 nucleotides line up with TRBD1. Sequencing was performed on blood. This receptor was taken from a man under 40 in good health. Here the CDR3 DNA reads TGTGCCAGCAGTCCAGGGGGCACGTCGGCTTTCTTT. It codes for CASSPGGTSAFF.